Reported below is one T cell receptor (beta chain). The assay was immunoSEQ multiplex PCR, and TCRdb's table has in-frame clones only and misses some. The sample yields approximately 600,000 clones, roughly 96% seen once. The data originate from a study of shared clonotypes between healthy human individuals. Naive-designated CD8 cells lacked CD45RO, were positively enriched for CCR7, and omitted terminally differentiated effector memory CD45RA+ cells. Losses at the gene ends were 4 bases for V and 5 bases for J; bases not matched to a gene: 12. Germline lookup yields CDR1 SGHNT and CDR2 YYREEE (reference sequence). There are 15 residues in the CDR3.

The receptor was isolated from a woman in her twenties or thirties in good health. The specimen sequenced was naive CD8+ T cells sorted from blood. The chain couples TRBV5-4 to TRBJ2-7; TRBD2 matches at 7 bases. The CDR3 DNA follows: TGTGCCAGCAGCGAAACTAGCGAAACCTGGGACGAGCAGTACTTC. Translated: CASSETSETWDEQYF.